This passage covers 30 T cell receptor beta chains from one sample sequenced in a study of T cell responses to AZD1222 COVID-19 vaccine. The data were produced by immunoSEQ multiplex PCR, yet TCRdb's version contains in-frame clones alone and is incomplete. The table lists some 130,000 clones, more than 75% of them singletons. Sequences were derived from peripheral blood, sampled on day 0 of AZD1222 vaccination. These receptors came from an adult in good health.

The chain has TRBV6-1 and TRBJ1-2; D unresolved. The CDR3 sequence is 10 residues long. V was trimmed by 5 bases and J by 8 bases, leaving 6 bases between them. In germline, CDR1 is MNHNS, CDR2 SASEGT. CDR3 in DNA: TGTGCCAGCAGTAAAGAAGGCTACACCTTC. As protein: CASSKEGYTF.

Only one count was recorded for this clone. The V call is TRBV10-3, the J call TRBJ1-2; 7 positions agree with TRBD1. Trimming took 4 bases from V and 5 from J; bases not matched to a gene: 16. This CDR3 region has 17 residues. Per the germline V gene, CDR1 is ENHRY and CDR2 is SYGVKD. CDR3 sequence (DNA): TGTGCCATCAGTGGGCAGGGGGACCCCATTAGCCTTTATGGCTACACCTTC. This encodes CAISGQGDPISLYGYTF.

V gene TRBV27 combines with J gene TRBJ1-1, with 9 bases identical to TRBD1. The V gene's germline CDR1 is MNHEY and CDR2 SMNVEV (reference sequence). The CDR3 totals 16 residues. The V gene end was trimmed by 8 bases and the J gene end by 2 bases; junction bases not matched to a gene: 12. The chain's CDR3 is CASGRTGGSINTEAFF. The CDR3 DNA reads as TGTGCCAGCGGTCGTACAGGGGGCTCTATAAACACTGAAGCTTTCTTT.

This chain joins TRBV28 and TRBJ1-1, with D tentatively TRBD1 (5 bases). CDR3 length: 11 amino acids. Germline V gene sequence: CDR1 MDHEN, CDR2 SYDVKM. Trimming removed 9 bases at V and 7 bases at J, with 12 bases between. The CDR3 DNA reads as TGTGCCAGTAGGGGTGGTGGTGAAGCTTTCTTT. This translates into CASRGGGEAFF.

The chain carries TRBV5-4 and TRBJ1-1, with TRBD1 matching 11 bases. The CDR3 is made up of 13 amino acids. The germline CDR1 and CDR2 sequences are SGHNT and YYREEE (reference sequence). J was trimmed by 6 bases and V by 4 bases; bases with no gene match: 2. Here the CDR3 DNA reads TGTGCCAGCAGCGGGGGACAGGGGGCTGAAGCTTTCTTT. Encoded protein: CASSGGQGAEAFF.

This chain connects TRBV2 to TRBJ1-3; 9 bases align to TRBD1. The CDR3 spans 18 residues. Germline V lookup: CDR1 SNHLY, CDR2 FYNNEI. Trimming removed 6 bases from V and 0 bases from J; junction bases left unmatched: 12. The CDR3 here is CASRAGQGKKSSGNTIYF. CDR3 sequence (DNA): TGTGCCAGCAGAGCGGGACAGGGAAAGAAGAGCTCTGGAAACACCATATATTTT.

The rearrangement joins TRBV27 to TRBJ1-4; 7 bases are shared with TRBD1. Germline trimming cut 5 bases from V and 3 bases from J; bases unmatched to any gene: 3. Germline loops: CDR1 MNHEY, CDR2 SMNVEV (reference sequence). This CDR3 is 14 amino acids long. The CDR3 nucleotides read TGTGCCAGCAGTCCACAGGGGCCTAATGAAAAACTGTTTTTT. This gives the protein CASSPQGPNEKLFF.

V usage is TRBV30 and J usage is TRBJ1-4; D is unresolved. This CDR3 contains 14 residues. Per the germline V gene, CDR1 is GTSNPN and CDR2 is SVGIG (reference sequence). Trimming left V 1 base short and J 5 bases short, with 11 bases between. In nucleotides, the CDR3 is TGTGCCTGGAGTGGAGAGGTGTTAAATGAAAAACTGTTTTTT. Amino acid sequence: CAWSGEVLNEKLFF.

The rearrangement joins TRBV19 to TRBJ1-4; no reliable D call. The germline gives CDR1 LNHDA, CDR2 SQIVND (reference sequence). The CDR3 has 11 amino acids. Trimming cost V 4 bases and J 6 bases, with 3 bases left between them. CDR3 sequence reads: CASSNYEKLFF. Written as DNA, the CDR3 is TGTGCCAGTAGTAACTATGAAAAACTGTTTTTT.

V and J are TRBV3-1 (or the pseudogene TRBV3-2) and TRBJ1-5; D call uncertain. The CDR3 consists of 13 residues. Germline CDR1 and CDR2: LGHDT and YNNKEL (reference sequence). V gave up 0 bases and J gave up 5 bases, with 5 bases separating them. CDR3 bases: TGTGCCAGCAGCCAAGACCTCTATCAGCCCCAGCATTTT. Amino acids: CASSQDLYQPQHF.

V is TRBV25-1 and J is TRBJ2-1; D remains ambiguous. The CDR3 is 12 residues long. V lost 5 bases to trimming and J lost 9 bases, with 11 bases between them. Germline CDR1 MGHDK, CDR2 SYGVNS. CDR3 protein: CASSLSYLEQFF. CDR3 bases: TGTGCCAGCAGTCTCTCGTACCTTGAGCAGTTCTTC. The whole variable domain, filled in from reference TRBV25-1 and TRBJ2-1, reads EADIYQTPRYLVIGTGKKITLECSQTMGHDKMYWYQQDPGMELHLIHYSYGVNSTEKGDLSSESTVSRIRTEHFPLTLESARPSHTSQYLCASSLSYLEQFFGPGTRLTVL.

The chain couples TRBV10-3 to TRBJ1-3, with D possibly being TRBD1 (5 bases). The germline CDR1 and CDR2 sequences are ENHRY and SYGVKD. Trimming left V 7 bases short and J 0 bases short, with 22 bases between. The CDR3 spans 18 residues. The CDR3 bases are TGTGCCATCAAAGATCCGGGGGGAAGTCCCGGCTCTGGAAACACCATATATTTT. Translating gives CAIKDPGGSPGSGNTIYF.

The rearrangement uses TRBV5-4 and TRBJ2-3, with TRBD1 matching over 7 bases. The CDR3 is 13 residues long. Trimming took 0 bases from V and 12 from J; bases not matched to a gene: 7. Germline V gives CDR1 SGHNT, CDR2 YYREEE (reference sequence). In nucleotides, the CDR3 is TGTGCCAGCAGCTTGGCCCAGGGGGTAACTCAGTATTTT. Protein product: CASSLAQGVTQYF.

The V and J genes are TRBV24-1 and TRBJ2-1, with D unresolved. Trimming cost V 4 bases and J 2 bases, with 14 bases left between them. CDR3 length equals 16 residues. Germline CDR1 KGHDR, CDR2 SFDVKD. CDR3 in DNA: TGTGCCACCAGTGACCCTAGGAGATACGCCTACAATGAGCAGTTCTTC. Protein sequence: CATSDPRRYAYNEQFF.

The chain has TRBV6-2 or TRBV6-3 and TRBJ2-2; D might be TRBD1 (6 bases). This CDR3 region has 15 residues. CDR1 is MNHEY and CDR2 is SVGEGT in the germline V gene. The V end lost 2 bases, the J end lost 7 bases, and 14 bases lay between the germline ends. For the CDR3, the DNA is TGTGCCAGCAGTTACCAGGGACACTTGGGCGGGGAGCTGTTTTTT. It yields the protein CASSYQGHLGGELFF.

The rearrangement joins TRBV13 to TRBJ2-7; TRBD1 aligns across 7 bases. The CDR3 has 14 residues. Per the germline V gene, CDR1 is PRHDT and CDR2 is FYEKMQ (reference sequence). The ends lost 8 bases at V and 3 bases at J; junction bases unmatched: 10. CDR3 loop: CASAPGDRIYEQYF. The CDR3 DNA reads TGTGCCAGCGCCCCAGGGGACAGAATCTACGAGCAGTACTTC.

The CDR3 nucleotides read TGTGCCAGCACTCCCCCGGGCCTTGGGAGCAATCAGCCCCAGCATTTT. Encoded protein: CASTPPGLGSNQPQHF. This chain uses TRBV28 with TRBJ1-5; no clear D. Trimming cost V 7 bases and J 1 base, with 17 bases left between them. The germline gives CDR1 MDHEN, CDR2 SYDVKM. The CDR3 sequence is 16 residues long.

V usage is TRBV6-4 and J usage is TRBJ1-5; unclear D gene. V dropped 0 bases and J dropped 1 base, with 10 bases sitting between them. The CDR3 length is 16 residues. The germline CDR1 and CDR2 sequences are MRHNA and SNTAGT. The CDR3 here is CASSDSKGASNQPQHF. Written as DNA, the CDR3 is TGTGCCAGCAGTGACTCTAAGGGCGCGAGCAATCAGCCCCAGCATTTT.

The rearrangement joins TRBV7-9 to TRBJ2-7, with TRBD1 matching over 11 bases. The CDR3 is 15 residues long. CDR1 is SEHNR and CDR2 is FQNEAQ in the germline V gene (reference sequence). With 1 base clipped from V and 11 bases from J, the junction kept 10 bases outside the gene matches. The chain's CDR3 is CASSLGRDRGSGEYF. CDR3 nucleotides: TGTGCCAGCAGCTTAGGACGGGACAGGGGGTCTGGAGAGTACTTC.

The genes are TRBV6-2 or TRBV6-3 and TRBJ1-2; D possibly corresponds to TRBD1 (6 bases). V lost 3 bases, J lost 8 bases, and 19 bases lay in between. Germline V gene lookup returns CDR1 MNHEY and CDR2 SVGEGT. The CDR3 is made up of 15 amino acids. For the CDR3, the DNA is TGTGCCAGCAGTTATAACGGACAGCTTAGTTGGGGCTACACCTTC. Residues: CASSYNGQLSWGYTF.

This rearrangement joins TRBV2 to TRBJ1-5; D remains ambiguous. The CDR3 loop spans 13 amino acids. V lost 6 bases and J lost 7, with 13 bases in between. CDR1 is SNHLY and CDR2 is FYNNEI in the germline V gene. CDR3 residues: CASSSEGGQPQHF. The CDR3 nucleotides are TGTGCCAGCAGCTCTGAGGGTGGACAGCCCCAGCATTTT.

The genes are TRBV12-3 or TRBV12-4 and TRBJ1-2, with D perhaps matching TRBD1 (5 bases). Trimming cost V 3 bases and J 6 bases, with 11 bases left between them. This CDR3 is built from 13 residues. The CDR3 nucleotides read TGTGCCAGCAGTTTGGGACCCAGGGATGGCTACACCTTC. Protein: CASSLGPRDGYTF.

The V gene is TRBV14, the J gene TRBJ1-1, with D perhaps matching TRBD1 (5 bases). Trimming removed 1 base at V and 4 bases at J, with 13 bases between. Germline V gene sequence: CDR1 SGHDN, CDR2 FVKESK. There are 15 residues in the CDR3. Here the CDR3 reads CASSQVGGRSTEAFF. The CDR3, as DNA: TGTGCCAGCAGCCAAGTCGGGGGAAGAAGCACTGAAGCTTTCTTT.

The chain joins TRBV6-2 or TRBV6-3 to TRBJ2-5, with D perhaps TRBD2 (6 bases). Trimming left V 2 bases short and J 5 bases short, with 15 bases between. CDR3 size: 15 residues. Germline V gives CDR1 MNHEY, CDR2 SVGEGT. CDR3 sequence reads: CASSYGRQWAETQYF. Written as DNA, the CDR3 is TGTGCCAGCAGTTACGGGAGGCAGTGGGCGGAGACCCAGTACTTC.

J is TRBJ2-7 and V is TRBV6-5; the D call may be TRBD1 or TRBD2 (5 bases each). Trimming stripped 1 base from V and 3 bases from J, with 10 bases between. The length of the CDR3 is 14 residues. The germline CDR1 and CDR2 sequences are MNHEY and SVGAGI. The CDR3 here is CASSYLQAGYEQYF. Here the CDR3 DNA reads TGTGCCAGCAGTTACTTACAGGCGGGCTACGAGCAGTACTTC.

The chain employs TRBV28 and TRBJ2-4, with D uncertain. The CDR3 covers 17 residues. Germline values: CDR1 MDHEN, CDR2 SYDVKM. V shed 3 bases and J shed 1 base, with 16 bases lying between them. CDR3 protein: CASSLLATEIAKNIQYF. The CDR3 bases are TGTGCCAGCAGTTTGCTGGCAACAGAGATCGCCAAAAACATTCAGTACTTC. The full variable domain, rest sourced from reference TRBV28 and TRBJ2-4, is DVKVTQSSRYLVKRTGEKVFLECVQDMDHENMFWYRQDPGLGLRLIYFSYDVKMKEKGDIPEGYSVSREKKERFSLILESASTNQTSMYLCASSLLATEIAKNIQYFGAGTRLSVL.

The V gene is TRBV5-1, the J gene TRBJ2-5; a possible D gene is TRBD2 (5 bases). Trimming shortened V by 0 bases and J by 2 bases, and 8 bases separated the two germline ends. From germline, CDR1 is SGHRS and CDR2 YFSETQ. CDR3 length: 14 residues. The CDR3 is CASSLGAEQETQYF. The CDR3 region has the DNA TGCGCCAGCAGCTTGGGAGCGGAGCAAGAGACCCAGTACTTC. Based on the CDR3 plus reference TRBV5-1 and TRBJ2-5, the full variable domain is KAGVTQTPRYLIKTRGQQVTLSCSPISGHRSVSWYQQTPGQGLQFLFEYFSETQRNKGNFPGRFSGRQFSNSRSEMNVSTLELGDSALYLCASSLGAEQETQYFGPGTRLLVL.

This clone was seen a handful of times. The gene calls are TRBV5-1 and TRBJ2-3; TRBD2 agrees at 7 bases. CDR3 size: 14 residues. Germline V gives CDR1 SGHRS, CDR2 YFSETQ. The J segment lost 0 bases and the V segment lost 6 bases, leaving 4 bases of the junction unmatched. The CDR3 region has the DNA TGCGCCAGCACCATGGGGGGGAGCACAGATACGCAGTATTTT. It encodes CASTMGGSTDTQYF.

The chain has TRBV28 and TRBJ2-1; D is uncertain. The V and J ends lost 5 bases and 7 bases respectively, with 6 bases between them. CDR1 is MDHEN, CDR2 SYDVKM, per germline. The CDR3 totals 11 residues. CDR3 protein: CASSVRNEQFF. CDR3 DNA sequence: TGTGCCAGCAGTGTGAGGAATGAGCAGTTCTTC.

This clone has a handful of counts. The chain couples TRBV19 to TRBJ1-1, with D possibly matching TRBD1 (5 bases). CDR1 is LNHDA, CDR2 SQIVND, per germline (reference sequence). The CDR3 consists of 15 residues. Trimming left V 7 bases short and J 1 base short, with 16 bases between. CDR3 in DNA: TGTGCCAGTATCCAGCGGGGGTTGAGGAACACTGAAGCTTTCTTT. The encoded protein is CASIQRGLRNTEAFF.